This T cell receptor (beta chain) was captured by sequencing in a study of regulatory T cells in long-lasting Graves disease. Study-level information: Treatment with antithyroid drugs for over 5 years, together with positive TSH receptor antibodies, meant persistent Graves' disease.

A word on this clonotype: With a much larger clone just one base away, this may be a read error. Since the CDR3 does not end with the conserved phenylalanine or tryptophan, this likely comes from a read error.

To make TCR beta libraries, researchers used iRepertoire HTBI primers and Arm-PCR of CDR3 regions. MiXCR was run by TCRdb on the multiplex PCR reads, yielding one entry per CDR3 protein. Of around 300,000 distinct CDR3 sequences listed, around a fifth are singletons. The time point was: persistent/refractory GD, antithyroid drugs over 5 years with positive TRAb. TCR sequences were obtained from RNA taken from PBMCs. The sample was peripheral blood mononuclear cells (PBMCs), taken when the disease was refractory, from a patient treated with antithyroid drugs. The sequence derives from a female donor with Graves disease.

The CDR3, as DNA: TGTGCCAGCAGCCGTGGCGGGAACTCCTACGAGCAGTACTCC. It translates to CASSRGGNSYEQYS. The chain couples TRBV7-9 to TRBJ2-7; weak D call: TRBD2 (6 bases). This CDR3 has 14 residues. The V end was cut by 5 bases, the J end by 0 bases, with 11 bases between. Per the germline V gene, CDR1 is SEHNR and CDR2 is FQNEAQ (reference sequence).